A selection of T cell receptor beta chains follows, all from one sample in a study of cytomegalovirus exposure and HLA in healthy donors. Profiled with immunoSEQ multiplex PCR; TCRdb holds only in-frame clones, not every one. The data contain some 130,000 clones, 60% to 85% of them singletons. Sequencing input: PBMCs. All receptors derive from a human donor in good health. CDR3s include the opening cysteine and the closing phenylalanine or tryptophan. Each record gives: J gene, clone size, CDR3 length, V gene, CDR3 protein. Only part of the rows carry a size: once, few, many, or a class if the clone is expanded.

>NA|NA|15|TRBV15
CATSRSGGEGYEQYF
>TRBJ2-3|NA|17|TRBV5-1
CASSLASTTPSTDTQYF
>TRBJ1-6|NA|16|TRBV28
CASKGGNRGPNSPLHF
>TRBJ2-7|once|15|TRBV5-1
CASSLGGQGAYEQYF
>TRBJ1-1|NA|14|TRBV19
CASSVGQGNTEAFF
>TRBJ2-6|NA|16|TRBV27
CASSLTGPSGANVLTF
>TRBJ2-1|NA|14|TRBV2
CASSETKTTGEQFF
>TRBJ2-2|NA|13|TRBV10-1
CASSVFPTGELFF
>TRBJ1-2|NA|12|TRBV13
CASSSRVWGYTF
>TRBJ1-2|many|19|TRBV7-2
CASSLFNRDRVVDPLGYTF
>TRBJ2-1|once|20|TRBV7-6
CASSLEYGRGRQGVYNEQFF
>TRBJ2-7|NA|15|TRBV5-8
CASSLGDGGANEQYF
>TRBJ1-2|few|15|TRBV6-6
CASSYPRQGNYGYTF
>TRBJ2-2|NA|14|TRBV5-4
CASSRTVNTGELFF
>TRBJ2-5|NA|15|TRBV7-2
CASSLAGHQQETQYF
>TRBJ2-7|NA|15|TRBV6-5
CASSYGQGKSLEQYF
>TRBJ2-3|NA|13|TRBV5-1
CASSLTSADTQYF
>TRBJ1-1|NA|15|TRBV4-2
CASSQDDRTTTEAFF
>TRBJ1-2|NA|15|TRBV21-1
CASNKKQDLGYGYTF
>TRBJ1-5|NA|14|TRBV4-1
CASSVGGGNQPQHF
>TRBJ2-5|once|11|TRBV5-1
CASSFQETQYF
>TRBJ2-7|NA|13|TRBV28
CASSFLRSYEQYF
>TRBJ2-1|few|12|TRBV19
CASSSQGNEQFF
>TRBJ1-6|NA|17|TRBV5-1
CASSADRGGSSDSPLHF
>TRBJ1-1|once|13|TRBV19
CASSNRGNTEAFF
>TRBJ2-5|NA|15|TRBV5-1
CASSPGLAGQETQYF
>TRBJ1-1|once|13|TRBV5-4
CASSLQGNTEAFF
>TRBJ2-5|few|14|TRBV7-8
CASSPVRLQETQYF
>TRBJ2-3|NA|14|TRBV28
CASSFATGQDTQYF